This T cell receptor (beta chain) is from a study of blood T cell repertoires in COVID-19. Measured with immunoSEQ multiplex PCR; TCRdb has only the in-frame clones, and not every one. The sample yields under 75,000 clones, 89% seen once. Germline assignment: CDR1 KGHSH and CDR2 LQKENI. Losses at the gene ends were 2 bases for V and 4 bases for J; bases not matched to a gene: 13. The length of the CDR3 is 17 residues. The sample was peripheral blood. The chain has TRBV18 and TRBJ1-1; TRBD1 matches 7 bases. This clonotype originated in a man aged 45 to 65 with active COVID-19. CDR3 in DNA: TGTGCCAGCTCACCAGGTACAGGGGTTAAGGTCGGCACTGAAGCTTTCTTT. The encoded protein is CASSPGTGVKVGTEAFF.